Listed here are 31 T cell receptor beta chains from one sample, sequenced in a study of metastatic and nonmetastatic thyroid tumors. No patient received treatment before thyroid surgery. TCRdb re-processed the PCR reads through MiXCR. The sample contains about 41,000 clones, roughly 27% of which appear only once. The specimen sequenced was blood. The receptors were gathered from a male donor with papillary thyroid cancer or a benign thyroid nodule (not recorded which). Some clones in this sample may be carry-over from other donors' samples.

This clone is labeled medium-sized (0.01 to 0.1%). The chain couples TRBV6-5 to TRBJ2-2; 13 nucleotides align to TRBD2. V dropped 4 bases and J dropped 7; count of bases not matched to a gene: 9. Germline values: CDR1 MNHEY, CDR2 SVGAGI. CDR3 length equals 17 residues. The CDR3 region has the DNA TGTGCCAGCAGTTTCAGCGGACTAGCGGGGGAGCACGGGGAGCTGTTTTTT. Residues: CASSFSGLAGEHGELFF.

This clone was seen many times. The chain joins TRBV5-1 to TRBJ2-3, with D uncertain. The V gene lost 0 bases and the J gene lost 0 bases, with 11 bases spanning the gap. The germline gives CDR1 SGHRS, CDR2 YFSETQ. This CDR3 has 16 residues. DNA of the CDR3: TGCGCCAGCAGCTTGGGGATAGACGGGAGCACAGATACGCAGTATTTT. This gives the protein CASSLGIDGSTDTQYF.

This clone has only one observation. The rearrangement links TRBV7-9 to TRBJ1-3, with D perhaps TRBD1 (5 bases). There are 15 residues in the CDR3. Germline V gives CDR1 SEHNR, CDR2 FQNEAQ (reference sequence). V lost 4 bases and J lost 0, with 10 bases in between. CDR3 sequence reads: CASSSGPASGNTIYF. The DNA of the CDR3 is TGTGCCAGCAGCTCGGGGCCAGCCTCTGGAAACACCATATATTTT.

A word on this clone: Germline is not matched at one junction end, which may reflect a read error. The V and J genes are TRBV20-1 and TRBJ2-2, with D maybe TRBD2 (5 bases). The CDR3 runs 13 residues. The germline V gene has CDR1 DFQATT and CDR2 SNEGSKA (reference sequence). The CDR3 DNA reads TGCAGTGCTAGTCTTCAGGTGGCCGGGGTGCTGTTTTTT. Residues: CSASLQVAGVLFF.

This clone was counted many times. CDR3 amino acids: CASSLGPRNTEAFF. The CDR3 DNA sequence: TGTGCCAGCAGCTTAGGACCGCGGAACACTGAAGCTTTCTTT. The chain uses TRBV7-9 and TRBJ1-1, with no clear D. Deletions cut 1 base from V and 1 base from J, with 7 bases between. Germline CDR1 SEHNR, CDR2 FQNEAQ (reference sequence). The CDR3 runs 14 residues.

The chain links TRBV7-9 to TRBJ2-3; possible D gene TRBD1, 6 bases. Germline CDR1 SEHNR, CDR2 FQNEAQ (reference sequence). V lost 8 bases to trimming and J lost 8 bases, with 14 bases between them. The CDR3 extends over 12 amino acids. CDR3 DNA: TGTGCCAGCGATCCCAGGGGAAGTACGCAGTATTTT. It is translated as CASDPRGSTQYF.

This clone was counted ten times or more. This chain joins TRBV5-6 and TRBJ1-2; weak D call: TRBD1 (6 bases). Trimming took off 9 bases at V and 3 bases at J, with 18 bases between the two ends. CDR3 length: 14 amino acids. CDR1 and CDR2 from the germline V gene are SGHDT and YYEEEE. The CDR3 nucleotides read TGTGCCACTCTCGAGGGGGGTATGGACTATGGCTACACCTTC. The encoded protein is CATLEGGMDYGYTF.

The V and J genes are TRBV20-1 and TRBJ2-1, with 9 bases aligning to TRBD2. The CDR3 contains 17 residues. Germline V gene lookup returns CDR1 DFQATT and CDR2 SNEGSKA (reference sequence). Losses at the gene ends were 1 base for V and 8 bases for J; bases not matched to a gene: 15. The CDR3 coding sequence is TGCAGTGCTAGAGTGGTGGCGGAGCGGGAGGTCGGCGATGAGCAGTTCTTC. This encodes CSARVVAEREVGDEQFF.

This chain joins TRBV7-3 and TRBJ2-1; D possibly corresponds to TRBD1 (6 bases). This CDR3 region has 15 residues. CDR1 is SGHTA and CDR2 is FQGTGA in the germline V gene. Deletions cut 3 bases from V and 7 bases from J, with 16 bases between. The CDR3: CASSFIVGAGNEQFF. The CDR3 DNA sequence: TGTGCCAGCAGCTTTATCGTGGGGGCGGGTAATGAGCAGTTCTTC. The full variable domain, completed using reference TRBV7-3 and TRBJ2-1, is GAGVSQTPSNKVTEKGKYVELRCDPISGHTALYWYRQSLGQGPEFLIYFQGTGAADDSGLPNDRFFAVRPEGSVSTLKIQRTERGDSAVYLCASSFIVGAGNEQFFGPGTRLTVL.

The CDR3 DNA is TGTGCCAGCACTCGAATTAGCGGGCAGCCCTCGGCATCGGCTTTCTTT. Translation: CASTRISGQPSASAFF. The chain employs TRBV6-1 and TRBJ1-1; D not resolved. The CDR3 extends over 16 amino acids. Germline CDR1 is MNHNS and CDR2 is SASEGT. Trimming took off 7 bases at V and 11 bases at J, with 29 bases between the two ends.

This clone was detected ten times or more. The rearrangement joins TRBV5-1 to TRBJ2-1; D is possibly TRBD2 (5 bases). V shed 0 bases and J shed 2 bases, with 9 bases lying between them. CDR1 is SGHRS, CDR2 YFSETQ, per germline. The CDR3 sequence is 15 residues long. The CDR3 is CASSLASRTYNEQFF. CDR3 bases: TGCGCCAGCAGCTTGGCTAGCCGGACCTACAATGAGCAGTTCTTC.

Details on this clone: This clone may be a read error of a much larger clone one base away. This sample also contains other DNA sequences that code for the same CDR3. The chain couples TRBV12-3 or TRBV12-4 to TRBJ2-1; perhaps D is TRBD1 or TRBD2 (5 bases each). This CDR3 contains 13 residues. The CDR3, as DNA: TGTGCCAGCAGTCCTCGCAGCGGACAAGGATTGGTCTTC. Translated, it gives CASSPRSGQGLVF.

There are many counts of this clone. This chain joins TRBV2 and TRBJ1-4; D perhaps matches TRBD1 (5 bases). V shed 4 bases and J shed 8 bases, with 11 bases lying between them. The CDR3 runs to 13 residues. Germline V gene lookup returns CDR1 SNHLY and CDR2 FYNNEI. The CDR3 is CASSAGVEEKLFF. DNA of the CDR3: TGTGCCAGCAGTGCGGGGGTAGAGGAAAAACTGTTTTTT.

Note on this clone: A read error may account for a junction end that differs from germline. The rearrangement uses TRBV30 and TRBJ2-7, with D tentatively TRBD1 (6 bases). Germline values: CDR1 GTSNPN, CDR2 SVGIG (reference sequence). This CDR3 is 13 amino acids long. The CDR3 sequence is CAWSLGQSYGQYF. CDR3 DNA sequence: TGTGCCTGGAGTCTCGGACAGTCCTACGGGCAGTACTTC.

V usage is TRBV5-6 and J usage is TRBJ2-1; 14 nucleotides align to TRBD2. The length of the CDR3 is 17 residues. J gave up 6 bases and V 9 bases, and 14 bases lay outside the gene matches. Germline V gene lookup returns CDR1 SGHDT and CDR2 YYEEEE. The chain's CDR3 is CAIRGLAGGFTFNEQFF. The DNA for the CDR3 is TGTGCCATCAGAGGACTAGCGGGAGGATTTACATTCAATGAGCAGTTCTTC.

This clone was counted at least ten times. The J gene is TRBJ2-5, the V gene TRBV5-4; D unclear. The CDR3 runs 13 residues. Germline V gives CDR1 SGHNT, CDR2 YYREEE (reference sequence). Trimming took 0 bases from V and 1 from J, leaving 4 bases between them. CDR3 residues: CASSLVSQETQYF. DNA for the CDR3: TGTGCCAGCAGCTTGGTTTCCCAAGAGACCCAGTACTTC.

This chain connects TRBV19 to TRBJ1-4; D gene unclear. V was trimmed by 6 bases and J by 8 bases, leaving 13 bases between them. Per the germline V gene, CDR1 is LNHDA and CDR2 is SQIVND (reference sequence). CDR3 length: 13 residues. The CDR3: CASSIIPGEKLFF. Written as DNA, the CDR3 is TGTGCCAGTAGCATCATTCCGGGGGAAAAACTGTTTTTT.

The chain carries TRBV28 and TRBJ1-6; D remains unclear. Germline V lookup: CDR1 MDHEN, CDR2 SYDVKM. The length of the CDR3 is 13 residues. V was trimmed by 9 bases and J by 5 bases, leaving 11 bases between them. This CDR3 reads CASSEVNNSPLHF. CDR3 in DNA: TGTGCCAGTTCAGAAGTAAATAATTCACCCCTCCACTTT.

This clone was counted at least ten times. A read error may explain this, as a much larger clone is one base away. The V and J genes are TRBV11-2 and TRBJ2-1; D tentatively fits TRBD1 or TRBD2 (5 bases each). Germline V gene sequence: CDR1 SGHAT, CDR2 FQNNGV. The length of the CDR3 is 17 residues. The CDR3 here is CASGFGLGRTFDNEQFF. In DNA, the CDR3 is TGTGCCAGCGGCTTTGGCCTGGGACGGACTTTTGACAATGAGCAGTTCTTC.

The V and J genes are TRBV11-3 and TRBJ2-7; no definite D call. Per the germline V gene, CDR1 is SGHNT and CDR2 is YENEEA. CDR3 length: 13 residues. Trimming stripped 5 bases from V and 4 bases from J, with 12 bases between. In nucleotides, the CDR3 is TGTGCCAGCAGCAAAGCGTGGGGTTACGAGCAGTACTTC. It specifies CASSKAWGYEQYF.

CDR3 loop: CASSYSRTGGGYGYTF. In DNA, the CDR3 is TGTGCCAGCAGTTACTCACGGACAGGGGGCGGGTATGGCTACACCTTC. The rearrangement joins TRBV6-5 to TRBJ1-2, with 11 bases fitting TRBD1. J was trimmed by 5 bases and V by 0 bases; bases with no gene match: 5. CDR3 length equals 16 residues. CDR1 and CDR2 from the germline V gene are MNHEY and SVGAGI.

The gene calls are TRBV12-3 or TRBV12-4 and TRBJ1-2; no firm D call. The V end was cut by 5 bases, the J end by 11 bases, with 30 bases between. This CDR3 spans 17 amino acids. The CDR3 region has the DNA TGTGCCAGCAGTCCCGGAGGCAGTCATATAACTAACTATTGTTACACCTTC. It encodes CASSPGGSHITNYCYTF.

This clone was counted a few times. The chain joins TRBV6-1 to TRBJ1-2; 8 bases line up with TRBD1. Germline CDR1 and CDR2: MNHNS and SASEGT. The trim removed 8 bases at V and 8 bases at J, leaving 13 bases unmatched. The CDR3 runs to 14 residues. The DNA for the CDR3 is TGTGCCAGCTGGGACAGGTACCTATCTAGCGGCTACACCTTC. Protein: CASWDRYLSSGYTF.

The chain recombines TRBV6-1 with TRBJ2-7; 12 bases agree with TRBD2. The CDR3 covers 14 residues. The trim removed 3 bases at V and 4 bases at J, leaving 1 base unmatched. Germline loops: CDR1 MNHNS, CDR2 SASEGT. The DNA of the CDR3 is TGTGCCAGCAGTGATACTAGCGGGAGGTACGAGCAGTACTTC. It encodes CASSDTSGRYEQYF.

The genes are TRBV6-1 and TRBJ2-7, with D maybe TRBD2 (6 bases). Per the germline V gene, CDR1 is MNHNS and CDR2 is SASEGT. The CDR3 sequence is 15 residues long. The V gene lost 7 bases and the J gene lost 0 bases, with 16 bases spanning the gap. In nucleotides, the CDR3 is TGTGCCAGCAAAAAAATCGGGGGTTTCTCCTACGAGCAGTACTTC. Its protein product is CASKKIGGFSYEQYF.

This clone was found a few times. The gene calls are TRBV20-1 and TRBJ1-2; 7 nucleotides match TRBD1. CDR1 and CDR2 (germline): DFQATT, SNEGSKA (reference sequence). This CDR3 contains 12 residues. J was trimmed by 6 bases and V by 5 bases; bases with no gene match: 6. The CDR3: CSAGSGGDGYTF. CDR3 bases: TGCAGTGCTGGCTCAGGGGGAGATGGCTACACCTTC.

The table lists this clone with a few counts. V and J are TRBV6-1 and TRBJ1-2; 8 bases are shared with TRBD1. The CDR3 covers 15 residues. Germline CDR1 and CDR2: MNHNS and SASEGT. J was trimmed by 7 bases and V by 7 bases; bases with no gene match: 14. The CDR3 loop reads CASNPGQEVARGYTF. In DNA form, the CDR3 reads TGTGCCAGCAACCCGGGACAGGAGGTAGCCCGTGGCTACACCTTC.

In its sample, this clone was seen many times. V and J are TRBV4-1 and TRBJ2-1, with 11 bases identical to TRBD2. V trimming: 1 base; J trimming: 4 bases; junction bases outside the gene matches: 6. Germline V gene sequence: CDR1 MGHRA, CDR2 YSYEKL. The CDR3 runs to 17 residues. The CDR3 loop reads CASSQGSGLAAYNEQFF. The CDR3 region has the DNA TGCGCCAGCAGCCAAGGGTCGGGACTAGCGGCGTACAATGAGCAGTTCTTC.

The table lists this clone with a count of one. V and J are TRBV5-1 and TRBJ2-2; D is uncertain. V dropped 2 bases and J dropped 6 bases, with 8 bases sitting between them. The V gene's germline CDR1 is SGHRS and CDR2 YFSETQ. The CDR3 loop spans 13 amino acids. The chain's CDR3 is CASSFLTSGELFF. CDR3 nucleotide sequence: TGCGCCAGCAGCTTTTTGACATCCGGGGAGCTGTTTTTT.

A word on this clone: With a much larger clone just one base away, this may be a read error. The CDR3 here is CASSPIASGRSPGTGELFF. The CDR3 DNA reads TGTGCCAGCAGCCCTATCGCTAGCGGGAGGTCCCCGGGCACCGGGGAGCTGTTTTTT. This sequence joins TRBV13 and TRBJ2-2; 11 bases agree with TRBD2. This CDR3 is built from 19 residues. The germline CDR1 and CDR2 sequences are PRHDT and FYEKMQ (reference sequence). Germline trimming cut 5 bases from V and 4 bases from J; bases unmatched to any gene: 15.

With respect to this clone: The junction shows a germline mismatch at one end, possibly a read error. The V call is TRBV5-5, the J call TRBJ1-5, with 7 bases that match TRBD1. This CDR3 contains 13 residues. CDR1 SGHKS and CDR2 YYEKEE come from the germline V gene (reference sequence). This CDR3 is CASILTGCQPQHF. CDR3 coding DNA: TGTGCCAGCATCTTGACAGGGTGTCAGCCCCAGCATTTT.